Listed below are T cell receptor beta chains from one sample, sequenced in a study of shared clonotypes between healthy human individuals. The data were produced by immunoSEQ multiplex PCR, yet TCRdb's version contains in-frame clones alone and is incomplete. The sample carries around 2,000,000 clones, approximately 95% recorded once. Sequenced material: naive CD8+ T cells sorted from blood. These receptors all stem from a man younger than 35 in good health. The CDR3 runs from the conserved cysteine through the conserved F or W. Fields, in order: D gene, clone size, V gene, J gene, CDR3 DNA, CDR3 protein. D genes are given only for firm matches. For some rows the clone size is stated as once, few or many, or as a class when expanded; others skip it.

-	-	TRBV29-1	TRBJ2-7	TGCAGCGTTGATTCCGGCTCCTACGAGCAGTACTTC	CSVDSGSYEQYF
TRBD2	-	TRBV2	TRBJ2-7	TGTGCCAGCACGGGTTGGCCTAGCGGGAGGCCCCCAACCTACGAGCAGTACTTC	CASTGWPSGRPPTYEQYF
TRBD1	-	TRBV6-5	TRBJ2-6	TGTGCCAGCAGTTTAGCCGGGACAGGGAGGGTCCGGGACCTGACTTTC	CASSLAGTGRVRDLTF
-	-	TRBV7-6	TRBJ1-2	TGTGCCAGCAGCCTCGGGGCAGGATATGGCTACACCTTC	CASSLGAGYGYTF
-	once	TRBV4-1	TRBJ2-7	TGCGCCAGCAGTGGGAACTCTCCTTACGAGCAGTACTTC	CASSGNSPYEQYF
TRBD2	-	TRBV10-1	TRBJ2-3	TGCGCCAGCAGTGTCTCAAGCGGGAGCGGCACAGATACGCAGTATTTT	CASSVSSGSGTDTQYF
-	-	TRBV11-3	TRBJ1-1	TGTGCCAGCAGCTTAACAGGGAACACTGAAGCTTTCTTT	CASSLTGNTEAFF
-	-	TRBV29-1	TRBJ1-1	TGCAGCGTTGAGGATAGAGGCCTGAACACTGAAGCTTTCTTT	CSVEDRGLNTEAFF
TRBD1	-	TRBV19	TRBJ1-4	TGTGCCAGCCGGACAGGGTTAAATGAAAAACTGTTTTTT	CASRTGLNEKLFF
-	-	TRBV4-2	TRBJ2-7	TGTGCCAGCAGCCAAGATTTGTACGAGCAGTACTTC	CASSQDLYEQYF
TRBD1	-	TRBV5-6	TRBJ1-1	TGTGCCAGCAGCACTACAGGGGGAACTGAAGCTTTCTTT	CASSTTGGTEAFF
-	-	TRBV7-2	TRBJ2-3	TGTGCCAGCAGCTTCGGAACAGATACGCAGTATTTT	CASSFGTDTQYF
TRBD1	-	TRBV5-5	TRBJ1-1	TGTGCCAGCAGCTCCCCCGGGACAGAGAACACTGAAGCTTTCTTT	CASSSPGTENTEAFF
-	-	TRBV4-1	TRBJ1-2	TGCGCCAGCAGCCTCCGGCGACAGGATGGCTACACCTTC	CASSLRRQDGYTF
TRBD1	-	TRBV4-3	TRBJ2-2	TGCGCCAGCAGCCAAGAAGTGCCAGGGGGAGCCGGGGAGCTGTTTTTT	CASSQEVPGGAGELFF
-	once	TRBV27	TRBJ1-5	TGTGCCAGCAGTTTTTTTTCAGGGGACAATCAGCCCCAGCATTTT	CASSFFSGDNQPQHF
TRBD1	-	TRBV2	TRBJ2-7	TGTGCCAGCAGTGAAGCTGCGGGACAGGGTTCCTACGAGCAGTACTTC	CASSEAAGQGSYEQYF
TRBD1	-	TRBV5-1	TRBJ1-1	TGCGCCAGCAGCCCCAGACAGGGGGAAGAGACTGAAGCTTTCTTT	CASSPRQGEETEAFF
-	once	TRBV2	TRBJ2-3	TGTGCCAGCAGTCCACAGGGAATTAGCACAGATACGCAGTATTTT	CASSPQGISTDTQYF
-	-	TRBV10-3	TRBJ1-2	TGTGCCACCCCGGACAGTTCCTATGGCTACACCTTC	CATPDSSYGYTF
-	-	TRBV27	TRBJ2-5	TGTGCCAGCAGTATCGACAGGAAAGAGACCCAGTACTTC	CASSIDRKETQYF
-	-	TRBV10-3	TRBJ2-7	TGTGCCATCAGTGAAGGTGTCTACGAGCAGTACTTC	CAISEGVYEQYF
-	-	TRBV28	TRBJ1-5	TGTGCCAGCAGTGAAGACACCTACAATCAGCCCCAGCATTTT	CASSEDTYNQPQHF
-	-	TRBV5-4	TRBJ2-7	TGTGCCAGCAGCCTGTACGGCGAGCAGTACTTC	CASSLYGEQYF
-	-	TRBV6-5	TRBJ1-2	TGTGCCAGCAGCCAAGGGACACCCTATGGCTACACCTTC	CASSQGTPYGYTF
TRBD2	-	TRBV5-4	TRBJ2-5	TGTGCCAGCAGCTTGTGGCTAGCGGGGGGAAACCAAGAGACCCAGTACTTC	CASSLWLAGGNQETQYF
-	-	TRBV12-5	TRBJ2-1	TGTGCTAGTGGCCCAGGCGGGTGGAATTACAATGAGCAGTTCTTC	CASGPGGWNYNEQFF
TRBD1	-	TRBV27	TRBJ2-1	TGTGCCAGCAGTTTATGGGTGACAGGGGGCCAAAATGAGCAGTTCTTC	CASSLWVTGGQNEQFF
-	-	TRBV6-4	TRBJ1-1	TGTGCCAGCAGTGACGGCGGTGAAGCTTTCTTT	CASSDGGEAFF
-	-	TRBV10-3	TRBJ1-1	TGTGCCATCAGTGAGGGACAGTTATCGAACACTGAAGCTTTCTTT	CAISEGQLSNTEAFF
-	-	TRBV9	TRBJ2-2	TGTGCCAGCAGCGTGGACTTGCCGAACACCGGGGAGCTGTTTTTT	CASSVDLPNTGELFF
-	-	TRBV27	TRBJ2-7	TGTGCCAGCAGTCCCAGTTTAGGGGGGGTCACCTACGAGCAGTACTTC	CASSPSLGGVTYEQYF
TRBD1	-	TRBV27	TRBJ2-5	TGTGCCAGCAGTTTTGGATTTGGGACAGGGGACGGAGAGACCCAGTACTTC	CASSFGFGTGDGETQYF
TRBD2	-	TRBV7-9	TRBJ2-7	TGTGCCAGCAGCCCACCTAGCGGGAGTCTGGGCGAGCAGTACTTC	CASSPPSGSLGEQYF
-	-	TRBV27	TRBJ2-7	TGTGCCAGCAGCCTTAGGGGTTTAAGCGAGCAGTACTTC	CASSLRGLSEQYF
TRBD2	-	TRBV27	TRBJ2-5	TGTGCCAGCAGTTTAGGGGCTAGCGGGGGGGCCTTGGAGACCCAGTACTTC	CASSLGASGGALETQYF
TRBD1	-	TRBV4-1	TRBJ2-5	TGCGCCAGCAGCCAAGTCCAGGGGGAAGAGACCCAGTACTTC	CASSQVQGEETQYF
TRBD2	-	TRBV11-2	TRBJ2-3	TGTGCCAGCAGCTTGGGCGGGGGGGCAGATACGCAGTATTTT	CASSLGGGADTQYF
-	-	TRBV18	TRBJ2-1	TGTGCCAGCTCACCTCATATACTAGCTACCTACTCCTACAATGAGCAGTTCTTC	CASSPHILATYSYNEQFF
-	-	TRBV7-2	TRBJ1-6	TGTGCCAGCAGCTTAGCAGTCTACGGTGGATATAATTCACCCCTCCACTTT	CASSLAVYGGYNSPLHF
TRBD1	-	TRBV27	TRBJ2-1	TGTGCCAGCAGTTTCGGGACAGGTTACAATGAGCAGTTCTTC	CASSFGTGYNEQFF
-	-	TRBV29-1	TRBJ1-4	TGCAGCGTTGGTACGGGAACAGGGAATGAAAAACTGTTTTTT	CSVGTGTGNEKLFF
TRBD1	once	TRBV28	TRBJ1-4	TGTGCCAGCAGTTTCGCATCAGGGGGCGGACTGTTTTTT	CASSFASGGGLFF
-	-	TRBV4-3	TRBJ2-1	TGCGCCAGCAGCCAAGATTCTTTGGATGAGCAGTTCTTC	CASSQDSLDEQFF
-	-	TRBV7-9	TRBJ2-7	TGTGCCAGCAGCTTAATAGGACAGCTCGAGCAGTACTTC	CASSLIGQLEQYF
-	-	TRBV7-9	TRBJ1-1	TGTGCCAGCAGCTTAGGGGTAACAGGGAGGAACACTGAAGCTTTCTTT	CASSLGVTGRNTEAFF
TRBD2	-	TRBV7-8	TRBJ2-1	TGTGCCAGCAGCTTAGGGCTAGCGGGAGGGACAGTTGTCTACAATGAGCAGTTCTTC	CASSLGLAGGTVVYNEQFF
-	-	TRBV7-6	TRBJ1-1	TGTGCCAGCAGCTGGGGAGAGAGCGACACTGAAGCTTTCTTT	CASSWGESDTEAFF